These 4 T cell receptor beta chains originate from one sample sequenced in a study of vaccination and CD4 T cells after COVID-19. Treatment denoted: approximately 9-day PBMC culture with coronavirus spike peptide pools or control peptides (ViraFEST assay). CD4+ T cells of the unexposed donor were collected before the COVID-19 pandemic (2011-2018). These receptors have no identified antigens. An Oncomine TCR Beta short-read assay was used to sequence the DNA from cultured CD4+ T cells. From the PCR reads, TCRdb called clonotypes with MiXCR, one entry per CDR3 protein. The table has more than 6,500 distinct CDR3 sequences, 43% seen once. The sequencing sample was made of CD4+ T cells from blood, cultured in vitro. All receptors come from a human donor in good health.

There are a few counts of this clonotype. The V gene is TRBV15, the J gene TRBJ2-6, with D possibly being TRBD1 (6 bases). Germline V CDR1 and CDR2: LNHNV, YYDKDF (reference sequence). Trimming removed 2 bases from V and 0 bases from J, with 8 bases in between. The CDR3 loop spans 16 amino acids. CDR3 sequence (DNA): TGTGCCACCAGCAGACCAGGGGCCTCTGGGGCCAACGTCCTGACTTTC. It translates to CATSRPGASGANVLTF.

The chain joins TRBV20-1 to TRBJ1-6; the match to TRBD1 covers 7 bases. CDR3 length: 13 residues. In germline, CDR1 is DFQATT, CDR2 SNEGSKA (reference sequence). The ends lost 6 bases at V and 6 bases at J; junction bases unmatched: 5. The CDR3 DNA reads as TGCAGTGCCAGACAGGGAGTTAATTCACCCCTCCACTTT. As protein: CSARQGVNSPLHF.

The rearrangement uses TRBV6-2 or TRBV6-3 and TRBJ2-7, with 9 bases matching TRBD1. Germline CDR1 MNHEY, CDR2 SVGEGT. Germline trimming cut 4 bases from V and 4 bases from J; bases unmatched to any gene: 2. The CDR3 loop spans 13 amino acids. The CDR3: CASSWDRVYEQYF. CDR3 DNA sequence: TGTGCCAGCAGTTGGGACAGGGTGTACGAGCAGTACTTC.

This clonotype was counted only a few times. The chain joins TRBV12-3 or TRBV12-4 to TRBJ1-5; D call uncertain. Trimming took off 6 bases at V and 4 bases at J, with 10 bases between the two ends. This CDR3 is 13 amino acids long. The CDR3 DNA is TGTGCCAGCAGACCGGACGGGAATCAGCCCCAGCATTTT. Translation: CASRPDGNQPQHF.